Each of the 19 T cell receptor beta chains below was sequenced from the same sample in a study of Tregs in tolerant kidney transplant recipients (dated by TCRdb to about 2019). The time point label for this specimen denotes: blood sample drawn before combined kidney and bone marrow transplant. Library prep was done by the immunoSEQ multiplex PCR assay. TCRdb carries this immuneACCESS record with in-frame sequences only. Its versions omit some clonotypes, under half of them owing to an unresolved V gene in the studies checked, with the rest unexplained. The sample data list under 85,000 clones, and 85% to 90% of these were observed just once. 0.35% to 0.5% of the sample comes from the top ten. Source: CD4+ T cells from blood, taken before the transplant. The origin of the receptors is a human donor who received a combined kidney and bone marrow transplant.

The chain is built from TRBV7-3 and TRBJ1-1, with D tentatively TRBD1 (5 bases). This CDR3 is built from 13 residues. V shed 4 bases and J shed 2 bases, with 8 bases lying between them. In germline, CDR1 is SGHTA, CDR2 FQGTGA. CDR3: CASSSGHNTEAFF. In DNA form, the CDR3 reads TGTGCCAGCAGCTCAGGACATAACACTGAAGCTTTCTTT.

The chain employs TRBV15 and TRBJ1-1; 9 positions agree with TRBD1. The trim removed 3 bases at V and 1 base at J, leaving 9 bases unmatched. Germline V gene data show CDR1 as LNHNV and CDR2 as YYDKDF (reference sequence). The CDR3 runs to 17 residues. CDR3 nucleotides: TGTGCCACCAGCAGTGAATGGACAGGGGTCACGAACACTGAAGCTTTCTTT. It yields the protein CATSSEWTGVTNTEAFF.

The V and J genes are TRBV9 and TRBJ1-1; TRBD1 aligns across 8 bases. V lost 2 bases, J lost 4 bases, and 7 bases stayed unmatched. The germline gives CDR1 SGDLS, CDR2 YYNGEE. This CDR3 has 15 residues. CDR3 sequence (DNA): TGTGCCAGCAGCGTTGCCCCACAGGGGGGCACTGAAGCTTTCTTT. Translated, it gives CASSVAPQGGTEAFF. The full variable domain, in which reference TRBV9 and TRBJ1-1 provide the parts outside the CDR3, is DSGVTQTPKHLITATGQRVTLRCSPRSGDLSVYWYQQSLDQGLQFLIQYYNGEERAKGNILERFSAQQFPDLHSELNLSSLELGDSALYFCASSVAPQGGTEAFFGQGTRLTVV.

V is TRBV30 and J is TRBJ1-2, with 7 positions matching TRBD1. The length of the CDR3 is 16 residues. The V gene's germline CDR1 is GTSNPN and CDR2 SVGIG (reference sequence). V lost 2 bases, J lost 5 bases, and 14 bases stayed unmatched. CDR3 sequence reads: CAWSRLRGGGRYGYTF. The CDR3 coding sequence is TGTGCCTGGAGTCGCCTAAGAGGGGGCGGAAGGTATGGCTACACCTTC.

The V call is TRBV6-1, the J call TRBJ2-2, with 8 bases lining up with TRBD1. V trimming: 10 bases; J trimming: 4 bases; junction bases outside the gene matches: 8. Germline CDR1 is MNHNS and CDR2 is SASEGT. The CDR3 is 14 residues long. CDR3 loop: CATRETGVTGELFF. The CDR3 DNA reads as TGTGCCACTAGGGAGACAGGGGTCACCGGGGAGCTGTTTTTT.

The chain recombines TRBV18 with TRBJ2-5; possibly TRBD2 for D (6 bases). Per the germline V gene, CDR1 is KGHSH and CDR2 is LQKENI. Trimming removed 3 bases at V and 7 bases at J, with 15 bases between. This CDR3 region has 14 residues. The CDR3 bases are TGTGCCAGCTCACCGCAGAGCATCGGGGGGACCCAGTACTTC. Encoded protein: CASSPQSIGGTQYF.

A few counts support this clone. The chain recombines TRBV2 with TRBJ1-2, with 8 bases matching TRBD1. CDR1 SNHLY and CDR2 FYNNEI come from the germline V gene. CDR3 length equals 14 residues. Germline trimming cut 3 bases from V and 8 bases from J; bases unmatched to any gene: 8. CDR3 nucleotides: TGTGCCAGCAGTGATCGACAGGGGCTTAAGGGCTACACCTTC. Translating gives CASSDRQGLKGYTF.

DNA of the CDR3: TGTGCCAGCAGCCAGCACAGGAACGAGCAGTACTTC. As protein: CASSQHRNEQYF. The V call is TRBV14, the J call TRBJ2-7, with a possible D match to TRBD1 (5 bases). The CDR3 totals 12 residues. Trimming pared 3 bases from V and 5 bases from J, leaving 8 bases between. Germline CDR1 SGHDN, CDR2 FVKESK.

This chain links TRBV5-4 with TRBJ1-1, with 7 bases matching TRBD1. Looked up from germline, CDR1 is SGHNT and CDR2 is YYREEE (reference sequence). The CDR3 loop spans 16 amino acids. V shed 4 bases and J 1 base; nucleotides not matched to a gene: 10. The CDR3 loop reads CASSRKTGTANTEAFF. DNA of the CDR3: TGTGCCAGCAGCAGGAAGACCGGGACAGCGAACACTGAAGCTTTCTTT.

The V gene is TRBV14, the J gene TRBJ2-7, with D possibly matching TRBD2 (5 bases). There are 11 residues in the CDR3. Trimming took off 10 bases at V and 4 bases at J, with 11 bases between the two ends. From germline, CDR1 is SGHDN and CDR2 FVKESK. CDR3: CANPRGYEQYF. The CDR3 nucleotides read TGTGCCAACCCAAGAGGGTACGAGCAGTACTTC. Together with reference TRBV14 and TRBJ2-7, the CDR3 gives the full variable domain: EAGVTQFPSHSVIEKGQTVTLRCDPISGHDNLYWYRRVMGKEIKFLLHFVKESKQDESGMPNNRFLAERTGGTYSTLKVQPAELEDSGVYFCANPRGYEQYFGPGTRLTVT.

This chain links TRBV7-8 with TRBJ1-4; perhaps TRBD1 as D (6 bases). The CDR3 contains 13 residues. The V and J ends lost 7 bases and 7 bases respectively, with 13 bases between them. Germline V gene sequence: CDR1 SGHVS, CDR2 FQNEAQ. Written as DNA, the CDR3 is TGTGCCAGCAAGGGCTCAGGGGTTGAAAAACTGTTTTTT. Translation: CASKGSGVEKLFF. Filled out from reference TRBV7-8 and TRBJ1-4, the complete variable domain reads GAGVSQSPRYKVAKRGQDVALRCDPISGHVSLFWYQQALGQGPEFLTYFQNEAQLDKSGLPSDRFFAERPEGSVSTLKIQRTQQEDSAVYLCASKGSGVEKLFFGSGTQLSVL.

This clone appeared once. This chain links TRBV29-1 with TRBJ2-7; no firm D call. CDR1 and CDR2 from the germline V gene are SQVTM and ANQGSEA. The CDR3 contains 11 residues. V was clipped by 4 bases and J by 7 bases, with 11 bases between them. The CDR3 nucleotides are TGCAGCGTTGGTATTTCGGAGGAGCAGTACTTC. This encodes CSVGISEEQYF.

The rearrangement uses TRBV10-3 and TRBJ2-2, with a weak D call TRBD1 (5 bases). V lost 1 base and J lost 1, with 7 bases in between. There are 15 residues in the CDR3. Germline CDR1 reads ENHRY; CDR2 reads SYGVKD. The DNA for the CDR3 is TGTGCCATCAGTGAGTTCGGACAGAACACCGGGGAGCTGTTTTTT. This sequence encodes CAISEFGQNTGELFF.

The V call is TRBV30, the J call TRBJ2-7; 7 bases line up with TRBD2. CDR1 is GTSNPN and CDR2 is SVGIG in the germline V gene (reference sequence). Trimming at V came to 1 base and at J to 3 bases, leaving 9 bases not matched to a gene. This CDR3 has 15 amino acids. The CDR3 DNA sequence: TGTGCCTGGAGTGAACGGCGGGGGACCATCTACGAGCAGTACTTC. Translation gives CAWSERRGTIYEQYF.

The gene calls are TRBV10-3 and TRBJ2-2, with 10 bases lining up with TRBD2. Germline V gene sequence: CDR1 ENHRY, CDR2 SYGVKD. CDR3 size: 17 residues. V lost 2 bases, J lost 6 bases, and 9 bases stayed unmatched. CDR3 loop: CAISERLAGEGSGELFF. CDR3 nucleotides: TGTGCCATCAGTGAGAGGCTAGCGGGAGAGGGGTCCGGGGAGCTGTTTTTT.

The chain is built from TRBV16 and TRBJ1-5; 10 nucleotides align to TRBD1. V lost 0 bases to trimming and J lost 4 bases; unmatched junction nucleotides: 6. Germline V CDR1 and CDR2: KGHSY, FQNENV. This CDR3 has 17 amino acids. The CDR3 here is CASSQSPDRGRNQPQHF. The CDR3 DNA sequence: TGTGCCAGCAGCCAATCCCCTGACAGGGGGCGAAATCAGCCCCAGCATTTT.

This chain links TRBV5-1 with TRBJ2-2; TRBD1 aligns across 9 bases. This CDR3 spans 15 amino acids. V dropped 4 bases and J dropped 1; count of bases not matched to a gene: 2. The germline V gene encodes CDR1 SGHRS and CDR2 YFSETQ. CDR3 DNA: TGCGCCAGCAGCCAGGACAGGGGGAACACCGGGGAGCTGTTTTTT. It yields the protein CASSQDRGNTGELFF.

The chain uses TRBV7-3 and TRBJ2-1; no reliable D call. Trimming removed 2 bases from V and 6 bases from J, with 17 bases in between. The CDR3 runs to 16 residues. CDR1 and CDR2 (germline): SGHTA, FQGTGA. CDR3 nucleotide sequence: TGTGCCAGCAGCTTATTCCCCGCGAGAGACATCAATGAGCAGTTCTTC. Translation gives CASSLFPARDINEQFF.

This chain connects TRBV5-1 to TRBJ2-3; 8 bases are shared with TRBD2. CDR3 length equals 15 residues. The ends lost 4 bases at V and 2 bases at J; junction bases unmatched: 6. The germline gives CDR1 SGHRS, CDR2 YFSETQ. The CDR3 reads CASSTNSGNTDTQYF. The CDR3 DNA is TGCGCCAGCAGCACAAATAGCGGGAACACAGATACGCAGTATTTT.